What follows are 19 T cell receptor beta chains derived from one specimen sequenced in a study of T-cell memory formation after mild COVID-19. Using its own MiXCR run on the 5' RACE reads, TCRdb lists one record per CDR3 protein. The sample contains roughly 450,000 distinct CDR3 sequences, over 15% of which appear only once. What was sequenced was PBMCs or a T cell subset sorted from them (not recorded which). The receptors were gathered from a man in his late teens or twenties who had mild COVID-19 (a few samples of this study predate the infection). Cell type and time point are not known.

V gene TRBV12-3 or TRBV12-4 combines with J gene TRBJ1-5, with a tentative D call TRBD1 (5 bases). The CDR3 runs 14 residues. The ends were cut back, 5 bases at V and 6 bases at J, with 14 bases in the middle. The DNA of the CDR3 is TGTGCCAGCAGTCGGGGGACGGAGGGTCAGCCCCAGCATTTT. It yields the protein CASSRGTEGQPQHF.

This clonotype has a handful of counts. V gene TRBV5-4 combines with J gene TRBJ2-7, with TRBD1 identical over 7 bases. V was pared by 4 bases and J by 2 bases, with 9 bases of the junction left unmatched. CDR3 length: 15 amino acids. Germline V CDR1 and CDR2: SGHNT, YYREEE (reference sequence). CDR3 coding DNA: TGTGCCAGCAGCGCGACAGGGAACACCGCCTACGAGCAGTACTTC. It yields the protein CASSATGNTAYEQYF.

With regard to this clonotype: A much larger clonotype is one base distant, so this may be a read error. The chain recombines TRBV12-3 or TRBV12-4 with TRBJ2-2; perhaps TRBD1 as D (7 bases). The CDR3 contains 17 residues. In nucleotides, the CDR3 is TGTGCCAGCAGTTTGGGGCCAGGGGGGCGAAACACCTGGGAGCTGTTTTTT. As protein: CASSLGPGGRNTWELFF.

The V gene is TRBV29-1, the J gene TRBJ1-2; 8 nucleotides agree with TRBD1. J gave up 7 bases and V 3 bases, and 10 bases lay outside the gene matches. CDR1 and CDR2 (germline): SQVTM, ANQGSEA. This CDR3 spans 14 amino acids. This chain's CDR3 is CSVETGADPGGYTF. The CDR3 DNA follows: TGCAGCGTTGAGACAGGGGCCGACCCCGGTGGCTACACCTTC.

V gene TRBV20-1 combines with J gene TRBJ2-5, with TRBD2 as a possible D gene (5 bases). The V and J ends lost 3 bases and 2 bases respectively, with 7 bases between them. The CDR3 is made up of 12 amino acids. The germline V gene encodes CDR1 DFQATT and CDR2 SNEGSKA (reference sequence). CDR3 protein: CSARTTQETQYF. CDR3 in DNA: TGCAGTGCTAGGACTACTCAAGAGACCCAGTACTTC.

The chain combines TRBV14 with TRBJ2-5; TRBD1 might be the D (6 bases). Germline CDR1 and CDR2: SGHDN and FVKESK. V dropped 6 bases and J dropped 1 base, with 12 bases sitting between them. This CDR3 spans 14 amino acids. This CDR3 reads CASSRTDSQETQYF. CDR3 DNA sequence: TGTGCCAGCAGTCGGACAGACTCCCAAGAGACCCAGTACTTC.

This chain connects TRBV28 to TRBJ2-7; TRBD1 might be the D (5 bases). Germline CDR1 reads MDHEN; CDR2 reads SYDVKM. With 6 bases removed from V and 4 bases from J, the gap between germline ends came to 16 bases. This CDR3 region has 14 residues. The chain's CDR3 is CASSQGAPSYEQYV. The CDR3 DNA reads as TGTGCCAGCAGCCAGGGCGCTCCCTCGTACGAGCAGTACGTC.

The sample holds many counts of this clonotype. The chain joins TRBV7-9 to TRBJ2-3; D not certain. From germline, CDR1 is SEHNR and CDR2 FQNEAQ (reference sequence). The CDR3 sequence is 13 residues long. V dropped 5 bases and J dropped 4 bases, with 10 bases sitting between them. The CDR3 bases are TGTGCCAGCAGCCCCAGGACCGCAGATACGCAGTATTTT. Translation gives CASSPRTADTQYF.

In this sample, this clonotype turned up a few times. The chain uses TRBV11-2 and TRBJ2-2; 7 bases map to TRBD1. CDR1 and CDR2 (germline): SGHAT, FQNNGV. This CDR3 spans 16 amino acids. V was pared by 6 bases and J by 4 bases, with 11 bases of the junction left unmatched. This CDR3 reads CASRANRGEGTGELFF. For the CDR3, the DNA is TGTGCCAGCAGAGCTAACAGGGGAGAAGGCACCGGGGAGCTGTTTTTT.

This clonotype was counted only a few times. CDR3 sequence (DNA): TGCGCCAGCAGCTTGGTTCAACTAGCGGCAGATACGCAGTATTTT. It specifies CASSLVQLAADTQYF. The chain uses TRBV5-1 and TRBJ2-3; 8 bases map to TRBD2. V trimming: 0 bases; J trimming: 4 bases; junction bases outside the gene matches: 4. The length of the CDR3 is 15 residues. CDR1 is SGHRS and CDR2 is YFSETQ in the germline V gene.

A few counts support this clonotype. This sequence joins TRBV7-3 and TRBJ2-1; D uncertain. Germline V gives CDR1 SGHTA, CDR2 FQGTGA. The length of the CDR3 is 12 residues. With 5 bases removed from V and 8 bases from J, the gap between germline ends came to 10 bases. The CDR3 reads CASSPPSDEQFF. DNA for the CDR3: TGTGCCAGCAGCCCCCCCAGCGATGAGCAGTTCTTC.

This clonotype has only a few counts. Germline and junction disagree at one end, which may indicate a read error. The CDR3 DNA sequence: TGTGCTAGCAGCTTGACCGCACGGTCTCAAGAGACCCAGTACTTC. Its protein is CASSLTARSQETQYF. The chain recombines TRBV7-7 with TRBJ2-5; D is uncertain. CDR1 and CDR2 (germline): SSHAT, FNYEAQ (reference sequence). The CDR3 has 15 residues.

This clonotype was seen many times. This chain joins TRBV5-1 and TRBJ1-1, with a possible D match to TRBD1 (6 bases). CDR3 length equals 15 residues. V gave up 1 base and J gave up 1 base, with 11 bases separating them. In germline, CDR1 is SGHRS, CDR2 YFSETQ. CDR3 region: CASSLTAQGNTEAFF. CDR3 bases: TGCGCCAGCAGCTTGACAGCACAGGGGAACACTGAAGCTTTCTTT.

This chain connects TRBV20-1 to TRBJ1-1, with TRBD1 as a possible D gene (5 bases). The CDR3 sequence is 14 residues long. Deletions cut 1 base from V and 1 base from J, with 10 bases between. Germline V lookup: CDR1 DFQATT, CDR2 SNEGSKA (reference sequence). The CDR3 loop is CSARGGASNTEAFF. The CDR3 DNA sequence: TGCAGTGCTAGAGGCGGGGCATCGAACACTGAAGCTTTCTTT.

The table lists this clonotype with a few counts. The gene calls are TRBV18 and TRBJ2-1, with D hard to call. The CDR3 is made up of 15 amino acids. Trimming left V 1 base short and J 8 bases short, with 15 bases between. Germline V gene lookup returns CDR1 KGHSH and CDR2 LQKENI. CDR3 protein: CASSPLAIRPHEQFF. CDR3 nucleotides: TGTGCCAGCTCACCACTGGCGATCCGACCCCATGAGCAGTTCTTC.

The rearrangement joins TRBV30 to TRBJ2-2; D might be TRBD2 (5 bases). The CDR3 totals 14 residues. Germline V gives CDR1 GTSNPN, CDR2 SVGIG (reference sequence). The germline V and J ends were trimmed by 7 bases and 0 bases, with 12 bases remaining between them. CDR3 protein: CASEGTPNTGELFF. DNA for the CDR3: TGTGCCTCCGAGGGCACCCCGAACACCGGGGAGCTGTTTTTT.

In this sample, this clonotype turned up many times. The CDR3 DNA reads as TGTGCCAGCAGGGCGTGGGCCAGCGGGACCGGGGAGCTGTTTTTT. Translating it yields CASRAWASGTGELFF. This chain connects TRBV2 to TRBJ2-2, with D tentatively TRBD2 (6 bases). The CDR3 runs to 15 residues. Germline CDR1 SNHLY, CDR2 FYNNEI. V lost 6 bases, J lost 5 bases, and 16 bases lay in between.

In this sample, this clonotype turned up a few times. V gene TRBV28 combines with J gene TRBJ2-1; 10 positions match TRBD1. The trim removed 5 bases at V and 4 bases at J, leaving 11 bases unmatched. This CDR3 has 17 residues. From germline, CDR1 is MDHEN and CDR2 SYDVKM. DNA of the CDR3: TGTGCCAGCAGTCCTCTCGGGACAGGGGTAGGGTACAATGAGCAGTTCTTC. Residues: CASSPLGTGVGYNEQFF.

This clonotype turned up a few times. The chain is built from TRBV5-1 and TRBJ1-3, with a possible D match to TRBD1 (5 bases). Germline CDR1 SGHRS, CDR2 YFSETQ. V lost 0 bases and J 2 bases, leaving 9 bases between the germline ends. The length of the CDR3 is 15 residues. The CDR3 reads CASSLEVTAGNTIYF. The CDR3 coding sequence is TGCGCCAGCAGCTTGGAAGTGACAGCTGGAAACACCATATATTTT.